A selection of T cell receptor beta chains follows, all from one sample in a study of blood T cell repertoires in COVID-19. Using immunoSEQ multiplex PCR, the repertoire was profiled, and TCRdb retains in-frame clones only, with some absent. The sample holds 56,000 or so clones, roughly three quarters seen once. Sequenced sample: peripheral blood. The receptor source for this set is a woman in her sixties or seventies with acute or convalescent COVID-19. The CDR3 runs from the conserved cysteine through the conserved F or W. D genes are given only for firm matches. Size tells how often a clone was seen (once, few, many) or the class of an expanded clone, and some rows leave it out.

d_gene: NA
j_gene: TRBJ1-1
len: 13
v_gene: TRBV5-1
abundance: NA
CDR3nt: TGCGCCTGCACGGCCGACTTTAGGACTGAAGCTTTCTTT
CDR3aa: CACTADFRTEAFF

d_gene: NA
j_gene: TRBJ2-7
len: 14
v_gene: TRBV28
abundance: NA
CDR3nt: TGTGCCAGCAGTTTTAGAGAGAGGGTTCGCGAGCAGTACTTC
CDR3aa: CASSFRERVREQYF

d_gene: NA
j_gene: TRBJ1-4
len: 13
v_gene: TRBV7-3
abundance: NA
CDR3nt: TGTGCCAGCAGCTTATCCGGAGGTGAAAAACTGTTTTTT
CDR3aa: CASSLSGGEKLFF

d_gene: TRBD2
j_gene: TRBJ2-3
len: 14
v_gene: TRBV2
abundance: NA
CDR3nt: TGTGCCAGCAAGTCGAGCGGGGGATCAGATACGCAGTATTTT
CDR3aa: CASKSSGGSDTQYF

d_gene: TRBD1
j_gene: TRBJ2-7
len: 13
v_gene: TRBV7-2
abundance: NA
CDR3nt: TGTGCCAGCAGCGGACAGGGGATCTACGAGCAGTACTTC
CDR3aa: CASSGQGIYEQYF

d_gene: NA
j_gene: TRBJ2-1
len: 16
v_gene: TRBV15
abundance: NA
CDR3nt: TGTGCCACCAGCAGACCCGAGCGGACGATCTACAATGAGCAGTTCTTC
CDR3aa: CATSRPERTIYNEQFF

d_gene: NA
j_gene: TRBJ1-1
len: 13
v_gene: TRBV7-3
abundance: NA
CDR3nt: TGTGCCAGCAGGCCGACAGCGGGCACTGAAGCTTTCTTT
CDR3aa: CASRPTAGTEAFF

d_gene: TRBD1
j_gene: TRBJ1-1
len: 14
v_gene: TRBV6-5
abundance: NA
CDR3nt: TGTGCCAGCAGGAGGGACAGGGCGGGAACTGAAGCTTTCTTT
CDR3aa: CASRRDRAGTEAFF

d_gene: NA
j_gene: TRBJ2-3
len: 15
v_gene: TRBV3-1/TRBV3-2
abundance: NA
CDR3nt: TGTGCCAGCAGCCAAGCTTATAGTTATTCGGATACGCAGTATTTT
CDR3aa: CASSQAYSYSDTQYF

d_gene: NA
j_gene: TRBJ2-7
len: 14
v_gene: TRBV5-5
abundance: NA
CDR3nt: TGTGCCAGCAGCTTGGGACAGGTATTAGGCGAGCAGTACTTC
CDR3aa: CASSLGQVLGEQYF

d_gene: TRBD1
j_gene: TRBJ1-1
len: 15
v_gene: TRBV10-2
abundance: once
CDR3nt: TGCGCCAGCAGTGAATCGACAGGGCTGGACACTGAAGCTTTCTTT
CDR3aa: CASSESTGLDTEAFF

d_gene: TRBD1
j_gene: TRBJ1-1
len: 14
v_gene: TRBV30
abundance: NA
CDR3nt: TGTGCCTCCGGGACAGGGGGCGTAAATACTGAAGCTTTCTTT
CDR3aa: CASGTGGVNTEAFF

d_gene: NA
j_gene: TRBJ2-5
len: 13
v_gene: TRBV6-5
abundance: NA
CDR3nt: TGTGCCAGCAGTTACCAGGCCCCAGAGACCCAGTACTTC
CDR3aa: CASSYQAPETQYF

d_gene: NA
j_gene: TRBJ1-3
len: 16
v_gene: TRBV4-1
abundance: NA
CDR3nt: TGCGCCAGCAGCCAAGATCCGGGAGACTCTGGAAACACCATATATTTT
CDR3aa: CASSQDPGDSGNTIYF

d_gene: TRBD2
j_gene: TRBJ2-3
len: 16
v_gene: TRBV6-5
abundance: many
CDR3nt: TGTGCCAGCAGTTCATTAGCGGGGGCTAGCACAGATACGCAGTATTTT
CDR3aa: CASSSLAGASTDTQYF

d_gene: NA
j_gene: TRBJ1-1
len: 13
v_gene: TRBV12-3/TRBV12-4
abundance: NA
CDR3nt: TGTGCCAGCAGTCCGGGGAGGAACACTGAAGCTTTCTTT
CDR3aa: CASSPGRNTEAFF

d_gene: NA
j_gene: TRBJ2-1
len: 13
v_gene: TRBV24-1
abundance: NA
CDR3nt: TGTGCCACCAGTGACCCCCTTGACAATGAGCAGTTCTTC
CDR3aa: CATSDPLDNEQFF

d_gene: TRBD1
j_gene: TRBJ2-5
len: 16
v_gene: TRBV5-8
abundance: once
CDR3nt: TGTGCCAGCAGCTTCCACCGGGACAGGGTGAGAGAGACCCAGTACTTC
CDR3aa: CASSFHRDRVRETQYF

d_gene: TRBD2
j_gene: TRBJ2-3
len: 18
v_gene: TRBV3-1/TRBV3-2
abundance: NA
CDR3nt: TGTGCCAGCAGCCAAGATCTGGGCGGGGGGAGAGTTAAAGATACGCAGTATTTT
CDR3aa: CASSQDLGGGRVKDTQYF

d_gene: NA
j_gene: TRBJ2-3
len: 11
v_gene: TRBV20-1
abundance: few
CDR3nt: TGCAGTGGGACAGTTCAAGCCACGCAGTATTTT
CDR3aa: CSGTVQATQYF

d_gene: NA
j_gene: TRBJ2-6
len: 15
v_gene: TRBV18
abundance: few
CDR3nt: TGTGCCAGCTCACCCAATACGGCTGGGGCCAACGTCCTGACTTTC
CDR3aa: CASSPNTAGANVLTF

d_gene: NA
j_gene: TRBJ2-3
len: 14
v_gene: TRBV6-5
abundance: NA
CDR3nt: TGTGCCAGCAGTCCCAGCGGGAGCACAGATACGCAGTATTTT
CDR3aa: CASSPSGSTDTQYF

d_gene: TRBD1
j_gene: TRBJ1-6
len: 14
v_gene: TRBV5-8
abundance: NA
CDR3nt: TGTGCCAGCAGCAAACAGGGGCCCAGGGGACCCCTCCACTTT
CDR3aa: CASSKQGPRGPLHF

d_gene: TRBD1
j_gene: TRBJ1-5
len: 17
v_gene: TRBV3-1/TRBV3-2
abundance: NA
CDR3nt: TGTGCCAGCAGCCAAGAACAGGGGGTCGGGAGCAATCAGCCCCAGCATTTT
CDR3aa: CASSQEQGVGSNQPQHF

d_gene: TRBD2
j_gene: TRBJ2-3
len: 16
v_gene: TRBV5-1
abundance: NA
CDR3nt: TGCGCCAGCAGCTTAACTAGCGGGGGGGACACAGATACGCAGTATTTT
CDR3aa: CASSLTSGGDTDTQYF

d_gene: NA
j_gene: TRBJ2-3
len: 12
v_gene: TRBV29-1
abundance: NA
CDR3nt: TGCAGCGTTGAGGCCAGGGTAGATACGCAGTATTTT
CDR3aa: CSVEARVDTQYF

d_gene: TRBD1
j_gene: TRBJ2-1
len: 14
v_gene: TRBV5-8
abundance: NA
CDR3nt: TGTGCCAGCAGCCCAGGGGGTCCGTACAATGAGCAGTTCTTC
CDR3aa: CASSPGGPYNEQFF

d_gene: TRBD2
j_gene: TRBJ2-5
len: 16
v_gene: TRBV7-2
abundance: NA
CDR3nt: TGTGCCAGCAGCCTCTCGGGAGCGGGGGGCGGGGAGACCCAGTACTTC
CDR3aa: CASSLSGAGGGETQYF

d_gene: TRBD2
j_gene: TRBJ2-1
len: 16
v_gene: TRBV19
abundance: NA
CDR3nt: TGTGCCAGTAGCACATGGAGCGGGGGGAATTACAATGAGCAGTTCTTC
CDR3aa: CASSTWSGGNYNEQFF

d_gene: TRBD2
j_gene: TRBJ2-1
len: 14
v_gene: TRBV11-3
abundance: NA
CDR3nt: TGTGCCAGCAGCTTAATACTAGCGGGCAATGAGCAGTTCTTC
CDR3aa: CASSLILAGNEQFF

d_gene: TRBD1
j_gene: TRBJ2-7
len: 14
v_gene: TRBV9
abundance: NA
CDR3nt: TGTGCCAGCAGCGACGGACAGGGGGGCTACGAGCAGTACTTC
CDR3aa: CASSDGQGGYEQYF

d_gene: NA
j_gene: TRBJ1-3
len: 11
v_gene: TRBV12-3/TRBV12-4
abundance: medium-sized
CDR3nt: TGTGCCAGCAGTTCAGGGGACACCATATATTTT
CDR3aa: CASSSGDTIYF

d_gene: NA
j_gene: TRBJ2-6
len: 16
v_gene: TRBV5-4
abundance: NA
CDR3nt: TGTGCCAGCAGCCGGCCGGGGGGCATCCTCGCCAACGTCCTGACTTTC
CDR3aa: CASSRPGGILANVLTF

d_gene: NA
j_gene: TRBJ2-2
len: 18
v_gene: TRBV7-6
abundance: many
CDR3nt: TGTGCCAGCAGCTTAGTCCAAGCGGGCTTCTCGGGGACCGGGGAGCTGTTTTTT
CDR3aa: CASSLVQAGFSGTGELFF

d_gene: NA
j_gene: TRBJ2-7
len: 13
v_gene: TRBV19
abundance: NA
CDR3nt: TGTGCCAGTAGTGTACAAAGCTCCTACGAGCAGTACTTC
CDR3aa: CASSVQSSYEQYF

d_gene: NA
j_gene: TRBJ2-3
len: 13
v_gene: TRBV29-1
abundance: NA
CDR3nt: TGCAGCGTTGATGGCGGGGGCACAGATACGCAGTATTTT
CDR3aa: CSVDGGGTDTQYF

d_gene: NA
j_gene: TRBJ2-2
len: 15
v_gene: TRBV11-2
abundance: once
CDR3nt: TGTGCCAGCAGCTTAGAACCTATGGTAGCCGGGGAGCTGTTTTTT
CDR3aa: CASSLEPMVAGELFF

d_gene: NA
j_gene: TRBJ2-2
len: 15
v_gene: TRBV19
abundance: NA
CDR3nt: TGTGCCAGTAGTACAACACCAGGGTACCCCGGGGAGCTGTTTTTT
CDR3aa: CASSTTPGYPGELFF

d_gene: TRBD2
j_gene: TRBJ2-3
len: 15
v_gene: TRBV4-1
abundance: NA
CDR3nt: TGCGCCAGCAGCCAGCTAGCGGGGGGGCAAGATACGCAGTATTTT
CDR3aa: CASSQLAGGQDTQYF

d_gene: TRBD2
j_gene: TRBJ2-3
len: 16
v_gene: TRBV5-4
abundance: NA
CDR3nt: TGTGCCAGCAGCTCCCCCGGGCGGGGGGGCCGGGATACGCAGTATTTT
CDR3aa: CASSSPGRGGRDTQYF

d_gene: NA
j_gene: TRBJ2-2
len: 14
v_gene: TRBV5-1
abundance: NA
CDR3nt: TGCGCCAGCAGCTTGAGCCGGGGGTTCGGGGAGCTGTTTTTT
CDR3aa: CASSLSRGFGELFF

d_gene: NA
j_gene: TRBJ1-2
len: 14
v_gene: TRBV3-1/TRBV3-2
abundance: NA
CDR3nt: TGTGCCAGCAGCCAAGATGTGACCGCGGGTGGCTACACCTTC
CDR3aa: CASSQDVTAGGYTF

d_gene: NA
j_gene: TRBJ1-1
len: 14
v_gene: TRBV7-3
abundance: once
CDR3nt: TGTGCCAGCAGCTTAGGTACACGGAACACTGAAGCTTTCTTT
CDR3aa: CASSLGTRNTEAFF

d_gene: NA
j_gene: TRBJ2-7
len: 11
v_gene: TRBV29-1
abundance: NA
CDR3nt: TGCAGCGTTGATGAAGGGGCCGAGCAGTACTTC
CDR3aa: CSVDEGAEQYF

d_gene: NA
j_gene: TRBJ1-1
len: 14
v_gene: TRBV5-4
abundance: few
CDR3nt: TGTGCCAGCAGCTTGGTAGGGGCGCAGACTGAAGCTTTCTTT
CDR3aa: CASSLVGAQTEAFF

d_gene: NA
j_gene: TRBJ2-7
len: 17
v_gene: TRBV28
abundance: NA
CDR3nt: TGTGCCAGCAGTCTGGAATTAGGACTGCAAGTTTCCTACGAGCAGTACTTC
CDR3aa: CASSLELGLQVSYEQYF

d_gene: TRBD1
j_gene: TRBJ2-5
len: 15
v_gene: TRBV5-4
abundance: NA
CDR3nt: TGTGCCAGCAGTTCCATGGGACAGGCGGTAGAGACCCAGTACTTC
CDR3aa: CASSSMGQAVETQYF

d_gene: TRBD1
j_gene: TRBJ2-7
len: 16
v_gene: TRBV29-1
abundance: NA
CDR3nt: TGCAGCGTCGATGGGACAGGGACGTTCCTACAGGGCGAGCAGTACTTC
CDR3aa: CSVDGTGTFLQGEQYF

d_gene: NA
j_gene: TRBJ2-7
len: 14
v_gene: TRBV3-1/TRBV3-2
abundance: few
CDR3nt: TGTGCCAGCAGCCAAGATGACAGCTCCTACGAGCAGTACTTC
CDR3aa: CASSQDDSSYEQYF

d_gene: TRBD1
j_gene: TRBJ2-7
len: 14
v_gene: TRBV29-1
abundance: NA
CDR3nt: TGCAGCGTTGGACTGGGGACAGGGAACCCCGAGCAGTACTTC
CDR3aa: CSVGLGTGNPEQYF

d_gene: NA
j_gene: TRBJ2-6
len: 16
v_gene: TRBV5-1
abundance: NA
CDR3nt: TGCGCCAGCAGCTCTGGGGGGAACTCTGGGGCCAACGTCCTGACTTTC
CDR3aa: CASSSGGNSGANVLTF

d_gene: TRBD1
j_gene: TRBJ2-5
len: 14
v_gene: TRBV3-1/TRBV3-2
abundance: NA
CDR3nt: TGTGCCAGCACCCATGGACAGGCCGAAGAGACCCAGTACTTC
CDR3aa: CASTHGQAEETQYF

d_gene: NA
j_gene: TRBJ2-1
len: 16
v_gene: TRBV10-3
abundance: NA
CDR3nt: TGTGCCATCAGTGAGTCGAAGGTAGCGGTCTACAATGAGCAGTTCTTC
CDR3aa: CAISESKVAVYNEQFF

d_gene: NA
j_gene: TRBJ1-6
len: 18
v_gene: TRBV11-2
abundance: NA
CDR3nt: TGTGCCAGCAGCCCGCGGTCAATCGGGAGCTCCTATAATTCACCCCTCCACTTT
CDR3aa: CASSPRSIGSSYNSPLHF